This T cell receptor (beta chain) was found in a study of blood T cell repertoires in COVID-19. Study details: Acute-phase and convalescent COVID-19 samples originated in the United States, Italy and Spain. From T cells, B-cell-depleted T cells, or PBMCs came the material, which was cDNA or gDNA.

In the source study's methods: Amplification from reference gene primers served as the basis for estimated nucleated cell counts. Measured with immunoSEQ multiplex PCR; TCRdb has only the in-frame clones, and not every one. V, J and clone size were drawn from that table, and D and trimming were deduced from the DNA. The sample consists of tens of thousands of clones, over 80% of them appearing once. V was trimmed by 0 bases and J by 7 bases, leaving 17 bases between them. CDR1 and CDR2 from the germline V gene are SGHRS and YFSETQ. The CDR3 length is 16 residues. Material: peripheral blood. The chain carries TRBV5-1 and TRBJ2-1, with a tentative D call TRBD1 (6 bases). This TCR came from a woman of 80 years or more with acute or convalescent COVID-19. This CDR3 is CASSLGPGARGNEQFF. The CDR3 DNA reads as TGCGCCAGCAGCTTGGGTCCTGGGGCCAGGGGAAATGAGCAGTTCTTC.